These T cell receptor beta chains were read from a single sample in a study of beta chain features in type 1 diabetes. Sequenced by immunoSEQ multiplex PCR; TCRdb stores in-frame clones only, minus some. Here the sample spans about 260,000 clones, 68% being singletons. The material sequenced was naive CD4+ T cells from blood. Receptors originate from a man aged 25 to 40 in good health. The conserved cysteine and the conserved F or W are not part of the CDR3 here.

TRBV30	AWSQGTAINNQPQH
TRBV9	ASSVVTGPVETQY
TRBV7-9	ASSKTGGNEKLF
TRBV5-1	ASSLGVNTEAF
TRBV5-4	ASSRGTGLGQPQH
TRBV5-4	ASSLVGTSGVPPYNEQF
TRBV11-2	ASSLDGSGFSSYEQY
TRBV30	AWSSTTFNEQF
TRBV14	ASSQDLRARRY
TRBV27	ASSPTGWLRMETQY
TRBV13	ASSLSPTGTDTQY
TRBV29-1	SGTGWETQY
TRBV14	ASSQSGVEQF
TRBV5-1	ASRGDQPQH
TRBV2	ASRPFLQSYNEQF
TRBV2	ASTRLGLQKETQY
TRBV29-1	SVGADPNQPQH
TRBV5-6	ASSYRAPSTDTQY
TRBV28	ASSRTSAYEQY
TRBV29-1	SAGTVITDTQY
TRBV30	AWKGQGNTEAF
TRBV29-1	SVEVRHVNEQF
TRBV9	ASSVGPSSYNEQF
TRBV10-3	AISEMITDTQY
TRBV29-1	SVESSGANVLT
TRBV15	ATSRGIAGSSYEQY
TRBV25-1	ASSELGGDQF
TRBV28	ASSLGLFYEQY
TRBV7-9	ASSWGEVTFSPLH
TRBV6-1	ASSGTDAWNQPQH
TRBV29-1	SVKTSGIGDGADTQY
TRBV28	ASSPRGLAGVETQY
TRBV27	ASRDTYNEQF
TRBV21-1	ASNPGTSGVYTNTGELF
TRBV5-1	ASSFGPNPETQY
TRBV7-2	ASSNPGLSGTQY
TRBV15	ATSTQEFSSGANVLT
TRBV30	AWSAGTSGGNEQF
TRBV28	ASSTNYEQY
TRBV30	AWSGGPYNEQF
TRBV29-1	SVEDGSAGSYNEQF
TRBV20-1	SAIVKHEQF
TRBV30	AWSVSRETQY
TRBV29-1	SVVRLAGYEQF
TRBV9	ASSVVAGISVTDTQY